A selection of T cell receptor beta chains follows, all from one sample in a study of cytomegalovirus exposure and HLA in healthy donors. Assay used: immunoSEQ multiplex PCR; TCRdb lists only in-frame clones, some missing. The repertoire holds 90,000 to 120,000 clones, with approximately 70% as singletons. What was sequenced was PBMCs. The receptors originated from a man aged 35 to 55 in good health and CMV-seropositive. CDR3s include the opening cysteine and the closing phenylalanine or tryptophan. A D gene is named only where the DNA matches it firmly. For some rows the clone size is stated as once, few or many, or as a class when expanded; others skip it.

d_call clone_size j_call v_call cdr3_aa cdr3_nt
- - TRBJ2-1 TRBV9 CASSVGGRTYNEQFF TGTGCCAGCAGCGTAGGGGGCCGAACCTACAATGAGCAGTTCTTC
- - TRBJ2-3 TRBV5-4 CASSPTEIDTQYF TGTGCCAGCAGCCCCACAGAGATAGATACGCAGTATTTT
- - TRBJ1-1 TRBV30 CAWSVEAGVTEAFF TGTGCCTGGAGTGTAGAGGCGGGCGTCACTGAAGCTTTCTTT
TRBD1 once TRBJ1-2 TRBV2 CASTKDRGRYGYTF TGTGCCAGCACCAAAGACAGGGGGCGTTATGGCTACACCTTC
- - TRBJ2-5 TRBV7-9 CASSPRETQYF TGTGCCAGCAGCCCGAGGGAGACCCAGTACTTC
TRBD1 - TRBJ1-5 TRBV28 CASSPSTGGSNQPQHF TGTGCCAGCAGTCCATCGACAGGGGGAAGCAATCAGCCCCAGCATTTT
- - TRBJ2-3 TRBV5-1 CASRMQMVDQADTQYF TGCGCCAGCAGGATGCAGATGGTGGATCAGGCAGATACGCAGTATTTT
TRBD1 few TRBJ1-2 TRBV28 CASMTGGLGGYTF TGTGCCAGCATGACAGGGGGCTTGGGCGGCTACACCTTC
- - TRBJ1-2 TRBV13 CASSSADGALNGYTF TGTGCCAGCAGCTCGGCGGATGGGGCCCTTAATGGCTACACCTTC
TRBD1 - TRBJ2-1 TRBV5-1 CASSSTGGSYNEQFF TGCGCCAGCAGCTCGACAGGGGGCTCCTACAATGAGCAGTTCTTC
TRBD2 - TRBJ2-1 TRBV5-1 CASSWGTTFMEQFF TGCGCCAGCAGCTGGGGGACTACCTTCATGGAGCAGTTCTTC
- - TRBJ2-5 TRBV2 CASSRRGFAETQYF TGTGCCAGCAGCAGAAGGGGGTTTGCGGAGACCCAGTACTTC
TRBD1 few TRBJ1-2 TRBV27 CASSTTGGPIYGYTF TGTGCCAGCAGTACTACAGGGGGCCCAATCTATGGCTACACCTTC
- once TRBJ1-2 TRBV9 CASSVALTARYGYTF TGTGCCAGCAGCGTAGCTTTGACAGCGCGCTATGGCTACACCTTC
- - TRBJ1-2 TRBV28 CASKSGDSGYTF TGTGCCAGCAAGAGCGGAGACTCTGGCTACACCTTC
TRBD2 - TRBJ2-1 TRBV19 CASLPSGSYNEQFF TGTGCCAGCTTACCTAGCGGGAGTTACAATGAGCAGTTCTTC
TRBD2 - TRBJ2-2 TRBV29-1 CSVEVGLAGHHTGELFF TGCAGCGTTGAAGTAGGACTAGCGGGACACCACACCGGGGAGCTGTTTTTT
- - TRBJ1-2 TRBV30 CAWSERGRWGYTF TGTGCCTGGAGTGAGAGAGGGCGGTGGGGCTACACCTTC
- - TRBJ1-6 TRBV15 CATSGRGSDRFLHF TGTGCCACCAGCGGGCGCGGGAGTGATCGATTCCTCCACTTT
TRBD1 - TRBJ1-1 TRBV6-5 CASSYDRDRAGEAFF TGTGCCAGCAGTTACGACAGGGACAGGGCTGGTGAAGCTTTCTTT